This is a list of T cell receptor beta chains from one sample in a study of STAT5B mutations in CD4+ large granular lymphocyte leukemia. Assay: immunoSEQ multiplex PCR; the TCRdb copy retains only in-frame clones and omits some. The profile shows several thousand clones, roughly 70% of them singletons. The specimen sequenced was PBMCs. The receptors were gathered from a woman in her fifties or sixties with CD4+ T-cell large granular lymphocyte leukemia. The CDR3 runs from the conserved cysteine through the conserved F or W.

j_call v_call cdr3_aa
TRBJ2-7 TRBV15 CATSRDAVTGEQYF
TRBJ1-5 TRBV4-1 CASSQEGTGNVPQHF
TRBJ1-1 TRBV28 CASSLVLRAMNTEAFF
TRBJ2-7 TRBV14 CASSQDGRVWYF
TRBJ1-5 TRBV6-5 CASSPQGVANQPQHF
TRBJ1-6 TRBV5-1 CASSLEARQVPNSPLHF
TRBJ2-7 TRBV7-2 CASSLFSGNPLGEQYF
TRBJ2-2 TRBV19 CASKDSVMGGELFF
TRBJ2-5 TRBV5-4 CASSFEGRETQYF
TRBJ1-2 TRBV5-1 CASSLEGYGYTF
TRBJ1-1 TRBV4-3 CASSQDLGQGTEAFF
TRBJ2-2 TRBV5-6 CASSLDRGRRRSGELFF
TRBJ1-1 TRBV6-5 CASSSTGFTEAFF
TRBJ2-1 TRBV25-1 CASSWTGSNEQFF
TRBJ1-4 TRBV19 CASKRTGAATNEKLFF
TRBJ2-1 TRBV5-1 CASSLDDRGEQFF
TRBJ1-5 TRBV5-4 CASSSGPYQPQHF
TRBJ2-2 TRBV7-9 CASRGLAKSTGELFF
TRBJ2-7 TRBV28 CASTIVWGPDSYEQYF
TRBJ1-1 TRBV19 CASSTETGYTAFF
TRBJ2-7 TRBV11-3 CASSPYQPGRTPETPTEQYF
TRBJ2-5 TRBV2 CASSGLGPGETQYF
TRBJ2-2 TRBV5-1 CASSLESGKAGELFF
TRBJ2-7 TRBV4-1 CASSSYLFSLEQYF
TRBJ2-3 TRBV30 CAWSEGTLRTRPKYF
TRBJ2-7 TRBV5-4 CASSPGHRLSYEQYF
TRBJ1-5 TRBV6-6 CGGYQPQHF
TRBJ2-1 TRBV7-2 CASSFLTGRNEQFF
TRBJ2-2 TRBV5-6 CASTPGGTGGRTGELFF
TRBJ2-6 TRBV9 CASSVGHGSGANVLTF